This T cell receptor beta chain was obtained from a study of graft-versus-host responses after intestinal transplantation (dated by TCRdb to the early 2020s). Broadly, across the study: The transplants that recipients got were multivisceral, liver-intestinal, or isolated intestinal. Anti-thymocyte globulin induction was given to all recipients, followed by maintenance tacrolimus and steroids for about 3 years. Bulk TCR-beta CDR3 sequencing was used to track graft-versus-host and host-versus-graft alloreactive T cell clones in the graft, circulation and bone marrow after intestinal transplantation. Alloreactive clones were identified by sequencing pre-transplant mixed lymphocyte reaction products and comparing these products with unstimulated pre-transplant donor and recipient T cells. Of the 20 to 30 intestinal transplant recipients enrolled in the cohort, one of whom was a retransplant, a few patients without pretransplant specimens were excluded. A peak of at least 4% donor T cells among recipient peripheral blood mononuclear cells was the definition used for donor T cell macrochimerism. Rather than being sequenced by the commercial service, samples from three later patients were sequenced in-house on an Illumina MiSeq and processed with MiXCR. Overall results and qualifications from the work: Patients with donor T cell macrochimerism had high GvH to HvG T cell clonal ratios in their allografts. Conclusions were limited by the relatively low number and heterogeneity of intestinal transplant patients. Early after transplant, peak levels of circulating GvH clones were associated with declines in HvG clones. GvH clones were detected in recipient bone marrow, and some appeared earlier in ileal mucosa or blood, consistent with an intestinal mucosal origin.

CDR1 and CDR2, per the germline V gene, are LGHNT and FRNRAP. The CDR3 covers 12 residues, taking in both the cysteine and the phenylalanine. Of all the DNA, just the CDR3 is kept, 36 bases in frame from base 1. The trim is 3 bases for V and 3 bases for J, with a gap of 5 bases between the germline ends. The library was generated by the immunoSEQ multiplex PCR assay. Adaptive Biotechnologies carried out high-throughput TCR-beta CDR3 sequencing of genomic DNA for most patients. Turning to the authors' computational methods: TCR sequencing data for around 19 patients were retrieved from Adaptive's ImmunoSEQ software; three other patients were processed with MiXCR and VDJtools. CDR3 nucleotide sequences shared between donor and recipient were removed because the origin of such sequences could not be assigned. Alloreactive clones required at least 2-fold expansion over unstimulated cells and minimum CFSE-low frequency of 0.002% (template counts) or 0.001% (read counts). A clone was considered mappable if detected in the sequenced pre-transplant spleen, lymph node, or MLR CFSE-low populations of the donor or recipient. The cumulative frequency of alloreactive clones was calculated as a percentage of all sequences, weighted by copy number. This immuneACCESS table, as held by TCRdb, lists in-frame sequences with V and J called but not all clones. Of the missing ones, under half trace to an unresolved V gene in checked studies; the others have no known cause. The V and J calls and clone size were taken over from that table, and D and trimming were inferred from the DNA. The sample has around 12,000 clones on record, approximately 84% of them singletons. The ten largest clonotypes hold 8.5% to 9% of the sample.

In the first month after transplant, blood samples were collected up to 4 times, and after that at least monthly when available. Concerning this clone itself: The antigen this receptor binds is unknown. One base away there is no much larger clone; base qualities are not given.

The rearranged chain carries TRBV12-5 and TRBJ1-1; the D gene identity is not certain. The receptor was derived from a human patient who received an intestinal transplant, so some T cells may come from the graft donor. Source: PBMCs, taken around 320 days after intestinal transplant. The DNA reads as follows: TGTGCTAGTGGTTTTGGCTACACTGAAGCTTTCTTT. It translates to CASGFGYTEAFF.